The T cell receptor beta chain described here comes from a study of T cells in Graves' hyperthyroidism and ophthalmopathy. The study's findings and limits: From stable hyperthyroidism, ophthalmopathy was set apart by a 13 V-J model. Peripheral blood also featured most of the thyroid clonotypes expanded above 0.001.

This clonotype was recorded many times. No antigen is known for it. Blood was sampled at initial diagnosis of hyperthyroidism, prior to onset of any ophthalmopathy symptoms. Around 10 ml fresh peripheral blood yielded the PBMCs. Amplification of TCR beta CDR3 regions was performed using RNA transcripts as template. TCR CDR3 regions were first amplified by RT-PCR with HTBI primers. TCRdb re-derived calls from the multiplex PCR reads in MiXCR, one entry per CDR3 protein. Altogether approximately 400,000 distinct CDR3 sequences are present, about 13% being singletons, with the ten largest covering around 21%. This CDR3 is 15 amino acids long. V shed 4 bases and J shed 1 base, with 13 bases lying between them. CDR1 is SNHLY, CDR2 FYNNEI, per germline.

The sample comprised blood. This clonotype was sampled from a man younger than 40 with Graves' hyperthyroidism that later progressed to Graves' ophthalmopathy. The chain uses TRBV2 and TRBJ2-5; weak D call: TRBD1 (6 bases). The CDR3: CASSAQTGFQETQYF. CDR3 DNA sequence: TGTGCCAGCAGTGCCCAGACAGGATTCCAAGAGACCCAGTACTTC. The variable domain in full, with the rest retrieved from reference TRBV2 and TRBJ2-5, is EPEVTQTPSHQVTQMGQEVILRCVPISNHLYFYWYRQILGQKVEFLVSFYNNEISEKSEIFDDQFSVERPDGSNFTLKIRSTKLEDSAMYFCASSAQTGFQETQYFGPGTRLLVL.